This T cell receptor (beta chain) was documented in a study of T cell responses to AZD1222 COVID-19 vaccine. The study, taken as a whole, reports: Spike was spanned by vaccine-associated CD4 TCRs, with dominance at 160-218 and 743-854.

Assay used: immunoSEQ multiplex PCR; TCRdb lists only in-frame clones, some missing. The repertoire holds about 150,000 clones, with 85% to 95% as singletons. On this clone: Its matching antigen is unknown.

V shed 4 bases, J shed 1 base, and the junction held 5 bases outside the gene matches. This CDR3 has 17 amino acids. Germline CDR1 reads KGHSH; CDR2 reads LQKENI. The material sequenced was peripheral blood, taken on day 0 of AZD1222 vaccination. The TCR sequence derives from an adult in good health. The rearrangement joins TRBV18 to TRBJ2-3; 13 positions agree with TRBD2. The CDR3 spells CASSLRLAGGRTDTQYF. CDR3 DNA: TGTGCCAGCTCACTCAGACTAGCGGGGGGTCGCACAGATACGCAGTATTTT.